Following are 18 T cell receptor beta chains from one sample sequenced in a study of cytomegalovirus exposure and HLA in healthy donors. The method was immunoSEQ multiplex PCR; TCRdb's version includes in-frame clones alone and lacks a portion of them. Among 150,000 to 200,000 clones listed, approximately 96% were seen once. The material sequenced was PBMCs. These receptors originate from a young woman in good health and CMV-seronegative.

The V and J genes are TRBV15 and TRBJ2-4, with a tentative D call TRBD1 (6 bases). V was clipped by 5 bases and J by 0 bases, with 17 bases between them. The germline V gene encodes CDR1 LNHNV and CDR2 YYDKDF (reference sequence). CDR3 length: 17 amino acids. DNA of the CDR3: TGTGCCACCAGCGAAACAGGGCCCCGCGGAGCCAAAAACATTCAGTACTTC. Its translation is CATSETGPRGAKNIQYF.

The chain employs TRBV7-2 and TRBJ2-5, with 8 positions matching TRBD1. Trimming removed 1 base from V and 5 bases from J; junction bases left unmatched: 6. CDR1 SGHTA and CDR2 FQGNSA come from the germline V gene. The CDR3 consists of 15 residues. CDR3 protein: CASSLGGQDGETQYF. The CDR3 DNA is TGTGCCAGCAGCTTAGGGGGACAGGATGGGGAGACCCAGTACTTC.

The CDR3 region has the DNA TGTGCCAGCAGCCCCAGCGGGGGGGCCTACAATGAGCAGTTCTTC. This gives the protein CASSPSGGAYNEQFF. The rearrangement links TRBV7-2 to TRBJ2-1; 10 bases map to TRBD2. The length of the CDR3 is 15 residues. Germline V gene lookup returns CDR1 SGHTA and CDR2 FQGNSA. V was clipped by 5 bases and J by 2 bases; unmatched bases: 3.

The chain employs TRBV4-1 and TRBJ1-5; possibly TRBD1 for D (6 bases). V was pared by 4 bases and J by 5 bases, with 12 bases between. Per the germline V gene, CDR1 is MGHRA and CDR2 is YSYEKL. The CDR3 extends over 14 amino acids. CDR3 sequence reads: CASSPGGAHQPQHF. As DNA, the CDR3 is TGCGCCAGCAGCCCCGGGGGGGCGCATCAGCCCCAGCATTTT.

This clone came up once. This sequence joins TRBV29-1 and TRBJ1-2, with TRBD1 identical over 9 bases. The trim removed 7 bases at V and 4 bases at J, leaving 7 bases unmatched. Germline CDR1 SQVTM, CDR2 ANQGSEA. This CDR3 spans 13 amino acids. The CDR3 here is CSGGTGTSYGYTF. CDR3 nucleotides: TGCAGCGGGGGGACAGGGACTTCCTATGGCTACACCTTC.

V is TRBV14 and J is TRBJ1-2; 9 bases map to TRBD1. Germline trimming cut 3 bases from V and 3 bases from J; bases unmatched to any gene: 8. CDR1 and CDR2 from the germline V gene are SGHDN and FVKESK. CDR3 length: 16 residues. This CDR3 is CASSHQGQGQDYGYTF. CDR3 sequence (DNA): TGTGCCAGCAGCCACCAAGGACAGGGGCAAGACTATGGCTACACCTTC.

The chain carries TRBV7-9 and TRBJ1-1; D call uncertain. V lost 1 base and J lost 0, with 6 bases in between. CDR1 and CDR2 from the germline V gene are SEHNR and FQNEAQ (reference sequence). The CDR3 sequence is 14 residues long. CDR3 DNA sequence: TGTGCCAGCAGCTTAGATGTCTTGAACACTGAAGCTTTCTTT. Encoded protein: CASSLDVLNTEAFF.

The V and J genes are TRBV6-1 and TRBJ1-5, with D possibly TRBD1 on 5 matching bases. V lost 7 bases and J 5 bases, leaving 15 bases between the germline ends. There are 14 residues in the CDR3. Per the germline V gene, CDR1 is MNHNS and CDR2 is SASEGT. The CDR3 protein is CASIRDRQDQPQHF. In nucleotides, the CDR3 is TGTGCCAGCATCAGGGATAGGCAGGATCAGCCCCAGCATTTT.

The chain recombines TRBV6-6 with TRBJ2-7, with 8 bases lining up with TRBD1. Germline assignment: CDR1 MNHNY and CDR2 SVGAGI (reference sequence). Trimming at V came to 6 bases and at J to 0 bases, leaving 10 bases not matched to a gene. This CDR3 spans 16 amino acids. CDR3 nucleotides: TGTGCCAGCAGCTACCCCCCGGGACAGGTCTCCTACGAGCAGTACTTC. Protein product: CASSYPPGQVSYEQYF.

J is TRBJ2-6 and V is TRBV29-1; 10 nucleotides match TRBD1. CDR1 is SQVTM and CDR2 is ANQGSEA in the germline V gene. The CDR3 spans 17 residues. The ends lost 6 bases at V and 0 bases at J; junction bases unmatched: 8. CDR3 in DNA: TGCAGCGTCCTAACGGGACAGGGGCGCTCTGGGGCCAACGTCCTGACTTTC. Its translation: CSVLTGQGRSGANVLTF.

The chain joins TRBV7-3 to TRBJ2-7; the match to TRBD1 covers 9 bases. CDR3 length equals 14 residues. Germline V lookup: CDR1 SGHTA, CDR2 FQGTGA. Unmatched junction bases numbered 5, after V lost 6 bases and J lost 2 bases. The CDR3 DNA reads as TGTGCCAGCAGTCGCGGGACAGGGACCTACGAGCAGTACTTC. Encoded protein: CASSRGTGTYEQYF.

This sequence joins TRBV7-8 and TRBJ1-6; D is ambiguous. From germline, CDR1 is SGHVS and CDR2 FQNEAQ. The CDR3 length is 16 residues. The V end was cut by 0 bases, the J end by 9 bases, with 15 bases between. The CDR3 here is CASSLAAVFVVSPLHF. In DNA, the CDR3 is TGTGCCAGCAGCTTAGCAGCGGTGTTCGTGGTTTCACCCCTCCACTTT.

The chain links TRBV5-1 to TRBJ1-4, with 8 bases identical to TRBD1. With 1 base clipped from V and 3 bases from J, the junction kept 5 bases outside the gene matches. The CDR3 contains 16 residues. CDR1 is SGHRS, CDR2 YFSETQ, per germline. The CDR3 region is CASSLQGAGANEKLFF. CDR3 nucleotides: TGCGCCAGCAGCTTGCAGGGGGCGGGAGCTAATGAAAAACTGTTTTTT.

The DNA of the CDR3 is TGTGCAAGTCGCTTAGCTCCGGACAGGAGTTATCAGCCCCAGCATTTT. Amino acid sequence: CASRLAPDRSYQPQHF. This rearrangement joins TRBV12-2 to TRBJ1-5; the table's D call TRBD1 went unverified against the DNA. TRBV12-2 is listed as a pseudogene. This CDR3 comprises 16 residues.

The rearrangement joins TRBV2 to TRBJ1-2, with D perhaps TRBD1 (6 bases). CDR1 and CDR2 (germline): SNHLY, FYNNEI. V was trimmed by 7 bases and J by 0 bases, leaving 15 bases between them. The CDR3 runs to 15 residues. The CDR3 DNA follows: TGTGCCAGCAAAGAGTCAGGGGCAGCTAACTATGGCTACACCTTC. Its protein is CASKESGAANYGYTF.

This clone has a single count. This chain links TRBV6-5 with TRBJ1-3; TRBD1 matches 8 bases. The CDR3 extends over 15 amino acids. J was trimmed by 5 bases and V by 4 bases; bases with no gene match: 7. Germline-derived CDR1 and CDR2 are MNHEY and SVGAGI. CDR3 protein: CASSSDRGRRNTIYF. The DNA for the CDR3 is TGTGCCAGCAGTTCCGACAGGGGTAGGAGAAACACCATATATTTT.

The CDR3 DNA is TGTGCCAGCAGCTTAGGGAGCGGACTAGCGCGGACCAATGAGCAGTTCTTC. This translates into CASSLGSGLARTNEQFF. V gene TRBV13 combines with J gene TRBJ2-1; 9 bases agree with TRBD2. This CDR3 region has 17 residues. Germline V gene data show CDR1 as PRHDT and CDR2 as FYEKMQ (reference sequence). With V trimmed by 0 bases and J by 6 bases, 9 bases remained unmatched. The full variable domain, its missing parts supplied by reference TRBV13 and TRBJ2-1, is AAGVIQSPRHLIKEKRETATLKCYPIPRHDTVYWYQQGPGQDPQFLISFYEKMQSDKGSIPDRFSAQQFSDYHSELNMSSLELGDSALYFCASSLGSGLARTNEQFFGPGTRLTVL.

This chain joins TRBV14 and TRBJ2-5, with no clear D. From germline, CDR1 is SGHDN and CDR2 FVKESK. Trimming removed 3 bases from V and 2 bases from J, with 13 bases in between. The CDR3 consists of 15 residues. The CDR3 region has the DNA TGTGCCAGCAGCCAGGGCTTCGTACCACAAGAGACCCAGTACTTC. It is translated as CASSQGFVPQETQYF. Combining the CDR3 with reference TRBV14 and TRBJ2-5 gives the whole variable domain EAGVTQFPSHSVIEKGQTVTLRCDPISGHDNLYWYRRVMGKEIKFLLHFVKESKQDESGMPNNRFLAERTGGTYSTLKVQPAELEDSGVYFCASSQGFVPQETQYFGPGTRLLVL.